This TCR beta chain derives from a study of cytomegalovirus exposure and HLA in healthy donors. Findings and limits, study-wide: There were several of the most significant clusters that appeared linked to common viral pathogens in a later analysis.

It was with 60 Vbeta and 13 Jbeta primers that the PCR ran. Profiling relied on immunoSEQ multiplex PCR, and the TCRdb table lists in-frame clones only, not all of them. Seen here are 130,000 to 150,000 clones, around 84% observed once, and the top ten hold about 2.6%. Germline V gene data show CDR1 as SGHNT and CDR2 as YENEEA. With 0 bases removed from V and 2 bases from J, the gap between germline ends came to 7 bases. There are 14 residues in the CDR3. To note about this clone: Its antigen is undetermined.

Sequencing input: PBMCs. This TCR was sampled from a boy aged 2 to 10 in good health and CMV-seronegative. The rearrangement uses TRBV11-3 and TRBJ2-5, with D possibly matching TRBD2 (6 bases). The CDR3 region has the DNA TGTGCCAGCAGCTTAGAGGGGGGACAAGAGACCCAGTACTTC. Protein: CASSLEGGQETQYF.